This T cell receptor beta chain was observed in a study of OX40 agonist ivuxolimab in advanced cancers. Study in general: At 0.01 to 10 mg/kg, ivuxolimab was administered intravenously to patients every 2 weeks. The eligibility criteria allowed prior anti-PD-1, anti-PD-L1 or anti-CTLA-4 therapy, and approximately 40% had some. Overall study results and limits: Fewer expanded clones were found on average in CD4+ than in CD8+ T cells. Antigen specificity of clonally expanded peripheral T cells was not established.

The CDR3 covers 14 residues. V was cut by 2 bases and J by 6 bases, with 12 bases left in between. From germline, CDR1 is MNHEY and CDR2 SMNVEV (reference sequence). The table came from immunoSEQ multiplex PCR; TCRdb's copy has only in-frame clones and leaves some out. The profile shows some 51,000 clones, about 86% of them singletons. This clone was counted a single time. Its antigen is undetermined. The TCR sequence derives from an adult with an advanced solid tumor such as melanoma, head and neck, liver or kidney cancer. The sequenced sample was CD4+ or CD8+ T cells sorted from blood, obtained in a trial of the OX40 agonist ivuxolimab. The chain couples TRBV27 to TRBJ2-3, with D possibly being TRBD1 (5 bases). This CDR3 is CASSLGPPGDTQYF. The CDR3 DNA reads TGTGCCAGCAGTTTAGGGCCCCCAGGGGATACGCAGTATTTT.